This T cell receptor (beta chain) is from a study of low-dose radiotherapy and immunotherapy resistance in tumors (dated by TCRdb to the early 2020s). Study-wide context: Patients in Cohort 1 were given 0.5 Gy per fraction every 2 weeks, and the prescribed total PTV dose was 6.5 Gy. Starting on cycle 1 day 1, patients took 300 mg of aspirin by mouth once daily for four cycles. Patients were given nivolumab as a 240 mg flat dose every two weeks and ipilimumab at 1 mg/kg every six weeks, with both drugs delivered intravenously. Randomization of trial participants into treatment groups was not performed. Cyclophosphamide 200 mg/m2 was given intravenously every two weeks, one day before each radiation and immunotherapy administration. In Cohort 2, 1 Gy per fraction was delivered every two weeks, for a total of 13 Gy over 26 weeks. The translational analysis covered eight patients: three from the first dose cohort and the first five from the second dose cohort.

Sequencing used an Illumina HiSeq 2500. Superscript III and a set of TRAV- and TRBV-specific primers were used to synthesize first-strand cDNA, so that both TCRalpha and TCRbeta chains were covered. TCRs were amplified with Phusion for 15 to 20 PCR cycles using a constant-region primer together with the adapter attached to the V primers. Isolated mRNA was amplified with the MessageAmp II aRNA Amplification Kit, using a 16-hour in vitro transcription at 37°C. The Dynabeads mRNA DIRECT Purification Kit was used to isolate mRNA for TCR sequencing. Indexed Illumina adapters were added in a second Phusion PCR of approximately 25 cycles, after which AMPure XP beads were used to purify the products. The source study handled its data this way. Custom Perl scripts were used to pool TCR sequences that encoded the same protein, to remove out-of-frame sequences, and to calculate the abundance of each clonotype. TCR sequences supported by only a single read were excluded from analysis. Among the metrics used to describe the repertoires were Shannon entropy, Gini index, clonality, richness, and the frequency of TCRs shared between repertoires. TCRdb reworked the public reads: Q25 trimming with fastp, MiXCR clone assembly, productive beta chains retained. Each entry is one CDR3 protein sequence, shown with its most common DNA and genes. None of the V and J calls come from the authors' own analysis; TCRdb made them. Here the sample has some 46,000 distinct CDR3 sequences; around a quarter occur a single time. The top ten clonotypes cover around 10% of the sample.

This clonotype was recorded many times. No cognate antigen has been identified for it. The input lacks base qualities; no much larger clone sits a single base away. This specimen's time point label, per the study, means: after trial treatment. The sample's treatment or condition label is to be understood as: LDRT plus nivolumab, ipilimumab, low-dose cyclophosphamide and aspirin (RACIN trial). The donors came from RACIN, which was a single-arm phase I dose-escalation trial that paired nivolumab and ipilimumab with aspirin, low-dose cyclophosphamide and low-dose radiotherapy. To be eligible, a patient needed to have an advanced solid tumor that was TIL-negative. CDR1 MNHEY and CDR2 SVGAGI were looked up in the germline V gene. V is cut back by 6 bases and J by 3 bases, with 4 bases in the junction unmatched. The CDR3 goes from the cysteine to the phenylalanine over 13 residues. CDR3 DNA only is kept here, 39 bases in frame from base 1.

This TCR derives from a male donor with prostate cancer. This receptor chain uses TRBV6-5 and TRBJ1-1, with 7 middle bases fitting TRBD1. Sample: PBMCs, taken after low-dose radiotherapy plus immunotherapy. CDR3 region: CASREGAYTEAFF. The DNA reads TGTGCCAGCAGGGAGGGGGCGTACACTGAAGCTTTCTTT.